This record covers a single T cell receptor beta chain. Its antigen target is currently unknown. Within one base of it there is no much larger clone, and no base qualities were kept. This sample was taken from a study of T cell responses to AZD1222 COVID-19 vaccine (dated by TCRdb to the early 2020s). Background for the entire study: A total of more than 230 trial participants underwent TCR sequencing, of whom about 210 received two doses of AZD1222 and approximately 25 received two doses of the MenACWY control vaccine. Trial participants were enrolled into age subgroups of 18-55, 56-69 and 70-plus years, which contained about 160, 30 and 59 TCR-sequenced participants, respectively. The paper as a whole reports these results and caveats: Participants were mostly white British, with more females than males. The authors suggested clonal diversity may have been underestimated. The whole spike protein was spanned by vaccine-associated CD4 TCRs, and dominant responses were seen in regions 160-218 and 743-854. In the small 56-69-year group, the increase in depth fell short of significance, most likely because of low power. Reportedly, close to half of the unique spike-specific TCRs recognized epitopes lying outside the regions that are mutated in the B.1.351 and B.1.1.7 variants. No day 14 peak-response samples were available, so repertoires were characterized only after the peak T cell response. Spike-specific TCR breadth and depth rose significantly after two AZD1222 doses compared with day 0 and with MenACWY recipients. Conclusions about previously exposed vaccinees were limited because only a handful of AZD1222 recipients were SARS-CoV-2 seropositive at baseline.

What the time point label conveys for this sample: about 28 days (+/-7) after the second vaccine dose. AZD1222 recipients given second doses at about 4 weeks or at about 12 weeks were pooled, since spike-specific TCR depth and breadth were not found to differ between the two schedules. Vaccinee samples came from UK trials COV001 and COV002, including a single-blind randomized controlled phase 2/3 trial of AZD1222 (ChAdOx1 nCoV-19) in healthy adults. For TCRbeta chain sequencing, PBMC samples from trial participants were taken at day 0 and at day 28 after the second dose. The CDR3 regions of human TCRbeta chains were analyzed by immunosequencing. From the authors' description of their analysis: Repertoire TCRs were matched against a reference library of SARS-CoV-2-specific TCRs generated with the MIRA antigen-specificity platform. Breadth meant the fraction of unique TCRs that were SARS-CoV-2-associated, whereas depth meant the fraction of total T cells that were SARS-CoV-2-associated. Using the MIRA data, every spike-specific TCR was mapped to the spike region that the TCR reacted to and assigned to either a CD4 or a CD8 class. Log10-transformed breadth and depth values were compared by one-way ANOVA with Sidak's multiple comparisons tests. In its TCRdb copy, this immuneACCESS table keeps in-frame sequences only and misses some clones. Where compared with another copy, unresolved V genes explain less than half of these, and the others have no known cause. Clonal size and the V and J genes are those of that table, whereas D and trimming came from the DNA. The sample table records some 96,000 clones; around nine tenths of these occur just once. About a sixth of the sample comes from the top ten.

This TCR derives from an adult who received the AZD1222 COVID-19 vaccine. The sequencing used peripheral blood, collected 28 days after the second AZD1222 dose.

The CDR3 here reads CASSQAAQFRGSPLHF. The sequenced DNA is TGCGCCAGCAGCCAAGCGGCCCAGTTCAGGGGGTCACCCCTCCACTTT. This sequence uses TRBV4-1 and TRBJ1-6; TRBD1 aligns with 7 central bases. V is pruned by 1 base and J by 10 bases, leaving 10 bases of the junction without a gene match. Including cysteine and phenylalanine, the CDR3 has 16 amino acids. Only CDR3 DNA is held: 48 bases, read in frame from base 1. The germline V gene yields MGHRA for CDR1 and YSYEKL for CDR2.